These 15 T cell receptor beta chains were sequenced from one sample in a study of OX40 agonist ivuxolimab in advanced cancers. The data were produced by immunoSEQ multiplex PCR, yet TCRdb's version contains in-frame clones alone and is incomplete. The data contain 80,000 to 95,000 clones, 92% of them singletons. Sequenced here: CD4+ or CD8+ T cells sorted from blood, sampled in a trial of the OX40 agonist ivuxolimab. Source of these receptors: an adult with an advanced solid tumor such as melanoma, head and neck, liver or kidney cancer.

This chain links TRBV19 with TRBJ1-6; D remains unclear. Germline V gene lookup returns CDR1 LNHDA and CDR2 SQIVND (reference sequence). The CDR3 is made up of 16 amino acids. The V and J ends lost 7 bases and 6 bases respectively, with 19 bases between them. CDR3 sequence: CASKEVGGIGNSPLHF. CDR3 coding DNA: TGTGCCAGTAAAGAGGTAGGAGGGATCGGTAATTCACCCCTCCACTTT.

The chain joins TRBV7-6 to TRBJ2-1; D remains ambiguous. The V gene's germline CDR1 is SGHVS and CDR2 FNYEAQ. The CDR3 spans 15 residues. Trimming removed 5 bases from V and 3 bases from J, with 14 bases in between. The CDR3 region has the DNA TGTGCCAGCAGCAAAACAGACCTCGGCTACAATGAGCAGTTCTTC. It yields the protein CASSKTDLGYNEQFF.

The CDR3 bases are TGTGCCAGCAGCTTAGTTGGTGGGTTCGATACGCAGTATTTT. It encodes CASSLVGGFDTQYF. The chain has TRBV11-2 and TRBJ2-3; D is unclear. This CDR3 is built from 14 residues. Trimming removed 1 base from V and 6 bases from J, with 11 bases in between. The germline CDR1 and CDR2 sequences are SGHAT and FQNNGV.

The chain is built from TRBV9 and TRBJ2-5; 11 bases fit TRBD2. V was clipped by 4 bases and J by 4 bases; unmatched bases: 12. The CDR3 covers 17 residues. Germline V CDR1 and CDR2: SGDLS, YYNGEE. For the CDR3, the DNA is TGTGCCAGCAGCCGTAGTATTAGCGGGAGGGCCGGAGAGACCCAGTACTTC. Its translation is CASSRSISGRAGETQYF. Complete variable domain (other parts from reference TRBV9 and TRBJ2-5): DSGVTQTPKHLITATGQRVTLRCSPRSGDLSVYWYQQSLDQGLQFLIQYYNGEERAKGNILERFSAQQFPDLHSELNLSSLELGDSALYFCASSRSISGRAGETQYFGPGTRLLVL.

This chain links TRBV27 with TRBJ1-4; 7 bases map to TRBD1. The V gene end was trimmed by 5 bases and the J gene end by 4 bases; junction bases not matched to a gene: 7. CDR1 is MNHEY, CDR2 SMNVEV, per germline (reference sequence). The CDR3 consists of 15 residues. CDR3 nucleotides: TGTGCCAGCAGTCAGGCGGGACAGTATAATGAAAAACTGTTTTTT. Protein: CASSQAGQYNEKLFF.

The rearrangement uses TRBV2 and TRBJ1-6; 7 nucleotides match TRBD1. V lost 6 bases and J lost 6; bases outside the gene matches: 5. The CDR3 loop spans 14 amino acids. Germline V gives CDR1 SNHLY, CDR2 FYNNEI. In DNA form, the CDR3 reads TGTGCCAGCAGCGGGCAGGGGGGTAATTCACCCCTCCACTTT. This codes for CASSGQGGNSPLHF.

The J gene is TRBJ2-7, the V gene TRBV18; 10 bases are a match to TRBD1. Trimming took 0 bases from V and 3 from J; bases not matched to a gene: 5. Germline V lookup: CDR1 KGHSH, CDR2 LQKENI. CDR3 length equals 16 residues. Written as DNA, the CDR3 is TGTGCCAGCTCACCACCGGGGACAGGGGACGGCTACGAGCAGTACTTC. The encoded protein is CASSPPGTGDGYEQYF.

This chain joins TRBV6-4 and TRBJ2-1; 10 bases map to TRBD2. The J segment lost 8 bases and the V segment lost 2 bases, leaving 9 bases of the junction unmatched. The CDR3 extends over 16 amino acids. Germline V gene lookup returns CDR1 MRHNA and CDR2 SNTAGT. CDR3 DNA: TGTGCCAGCAGTGACGCGCCGGGACTAGCGTTCCATGAGCAGTTCTTC. Translated: CASSDAPGLAFHEQFF.

The V and J genes are TRBV10-1 and TRBJ1-6; 7 bases align to TRBD1. The V and J ends lost 2 bases and 10 bases, in that order; junction bases with no gene match: 2. Germline V gives CDR1 WNHNN, CDR2 SYGVQD (reference sequence). CDR3 size: 13 residues. In DNA form, the CDR3 reads TGCGCCAGCAGTGAGGAACAGGGGTCACCCCTCCACTTT. It specifies CASSEEQGSPLHF.

This clone was picked up one time. This sequence joins TRBV6-4 and TRBJ2-6; D is ambiguous. CDR1 is MRHNA and CDR2 is SNTAGT in the germline V gene. V gave up 11 bases and J gave up 1 base, with 6 bases separating them. The CDR3 is 12 residues long. CDR3 region: CAARSGANVLTF. The CDR3 region has the DNA TGTGCCGCGAGGTCTGGGGCCAACGTCCTGACTTTC.

This chain links TRBV5-1 with TRBJ2-1; 8 nucleotides agree with TRBD2. V gave up 4 bases and J gave up 2 bases; unmatched junction bases: 5. The germline V gene encodes CDR1 SGHRS and CDR2 YFSETQ. The CDR3 runs 15 residues. The CDR3 DNA reads TGCGCCAGCAGCGTCGGGGGGGCGACCTACAATGAGCAGTTCTTC. This codes for CASSVGGATYNEQFF.

V usage is TRBV27 and J usage is TRBJ1-2; tentatively, D is TRBD1 (6 bases). The CDR3 spans 13 residues. V was pared by 2 bases and J by 8 bases, with 12 bases between. Per germline, CDR1 MNHEY and CDR2 SMNVEV (reference sequence). The CDR3 sequence is CASSLNTGLGYTF. The CDR3 nucleotides are TGTGCCAGCAGTTTAAATACAGGGCTGGGCTACACCTTC.

This sequence joins TRBV6-5 and TRBJ2-3; no definite D call. Trimming pared 6 bases from V and 6 bases from J, leaving 13 bases between. CDR1 is MNHEY, CDR2 SVGAGI, per germline. This CDR3 contains 13 residues. In DNA form, the CDR3 reads TGTGCCAGCAGCACATGGGGTCAGGATACGCAGTATTTT. Protein sequence: CASSTWGQDTQYF.

This clone appeared once. The chain couples TRBV5-6 to TRBJ1-1; D possibly corresponds to TRBD1 (5 bases). The CDR3 loop spans 14 amino acids. CDR1 SGHDT and CDR2 YYEEEE come from the germline V gene. The V gene lost 0 bases and the J gene lost 5 bases, with 11 bases spanning the gap. In DNA form, the CDR3 reads TGTGCCAGCAGCTTGGTCGGCAGGGTGACTGAAGCTTTCTTT. This encodes CASSLVGRVTEAFF.

The rearrangement links TRBV25-1 to TRBJ1-6; D gene uncertain. V was trimmed by 6 bases and J by 5 bases, leaving 2 bases between them. The CDR3 contains 11 residues. The germline V gene encodes CDR1 MGHDK and CDR2 SYGVNS. The CDR3 region has the DNA TGTGCCAGCAGAAATAATTCACCCCTCCACTTT. Protein product: CASRNNSPLHF.